This T cell receptor (beta chain) stems from a study of regulatory T cells in long-lasting Graves disease. Study at large: Newly diagnosed Graves' patients had taken antithyroid drugs under 3 months.

Combining iRepertoire HTBI primers with Arm-PCR of CDR3 regions, the authors built TCR beta libraries. One entry per CDR3 protein, called by TCRdb with MiXCR from the multiplex PCR reads. The sample lists some 560,000 distinct CDR3 sequences, 15% to 20% occurring once. Described time point: newly diagnosed GD, antithyroid drugs for less than 3 months. The TCR library was prepared using RNA isolated from PBMCs. CDR1 and CDR2 (germline): SGHVS, FQNEAQ. Trimming stripped 2 bases from V and 0 bases from J, with 20 bases between. The CDR3 contains 20 residues. Points from the study as a whole: Persistent disease was characterized by preferential usage of TRBV28, TRBJ1-2 and TRBJ2-5. Having few samples may have compromised the accuracy.

In its sample, this clonotype was seen a few times. Its antigen is unknown. These data were also filed under a second study, of T cells in Graves' hyperthyroidism and ophthalmopathy.

The sequence came from a woman aged 40 to 65 with Graves disease. Sequenced material: peripheral blood mononuclear cells (PBMCs), taken at new diagnosis, from a patient treated with antithyroid drugs. The gene calls are TRBV7-8 and TRBJ2-6; maybe TRBD2 (6 bases). The CDR3 region is CASSLSPPQLALSGANVLTF. As DNA, the CDR3 is TGTGCCAGCAGCTTATCACCTCCCCAACTAGCACTCTCTGGGGCCAACGTCCTGACTTTC. Complete variable domain (other parts from reference TRBV7-8 and TRBJ2-6): GAGVSQSPRYKVAKRGQDVALRCDPISGHVSLFWYQQALGQGPEFLTYFQNEAQLDKSGLPSDRFFAERPEGSVSTLKIQRTQQEDSAVYLCASSLSPPQLALSGANVLTFGAGSRLTVL.